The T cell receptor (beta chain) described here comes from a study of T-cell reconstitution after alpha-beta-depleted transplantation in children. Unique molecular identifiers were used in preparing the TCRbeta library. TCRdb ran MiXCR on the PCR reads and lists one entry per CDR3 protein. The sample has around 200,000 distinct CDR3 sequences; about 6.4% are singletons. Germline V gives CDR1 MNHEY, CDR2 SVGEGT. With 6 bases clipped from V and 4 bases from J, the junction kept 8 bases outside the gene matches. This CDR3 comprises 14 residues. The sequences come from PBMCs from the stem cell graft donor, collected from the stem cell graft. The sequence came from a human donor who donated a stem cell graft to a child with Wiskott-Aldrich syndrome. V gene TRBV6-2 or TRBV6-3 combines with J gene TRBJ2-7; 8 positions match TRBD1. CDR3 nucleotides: TGTGCCAGCAGACAACAGGGGGAACGGTACGAGCAGTACTTC. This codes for CASRQQGERYEQYF.